This T cell receptor (beta chain) was sequenced during a study of blood T cell repertoires in COVID-19. Study details: The study drew acute and convalescent COVID-19 samples from the United States, Italy and Spain.

How the authors handled the data: Reference gene primer amplification gave nucleated cell count estimates. Sequencing was performed with immunoSEQ multiplex PCR; in TCRdb, only in-frame clones are kept and a portion is missing. V and J calls and clone size are copied from that table; D and trimming were computed from the DNA. The sample lists about 170,000 clones; roughly 86% were seen once. Per germline, CDR1 SGDLS and CDR2 YYNGEE. This CDR3 is 13 amino acids long. V gave up 4 bases and J gave up 8 bases, with 15 bases separating them. The specimen sequenced was peripheral blood. The gene calls are TRBV9 and TRBJ1-2; no firm D call. The clonotype comes from a woman older than 75 in a cohort sampled during active or convalescent COVID-19. DNA for the CDR3: TGTGCCAGCAGCCCCAGAGGCGGTCGGGGCTACACCTTC. It specifies CASSPRGGRGYTF. Variable domain in full (rest from reference TRBV9 and TRBJ1-2): DSGVTQTPKHLITATGQRVTLRCSPRSGDLSVYWYQQSLDQGLQFLIQYYNGEERAKGNILERFSAQQFPDLHSELNLSSLELGDSALYFCASSPRGGRGYTFGSGTRLTVV.